The subject of this entry is one T cell receptor (beta chain). The antigen is unknown. The entry originates in a study of OX40 agonist ivuxolimab in advanced cancers. Study overall: Each patient was given ivuxolimab into a vein every 2 weeks, at 0.01 to 10 mg/kg.

TCRdb keeps only in-frame clones here, not all; method: immunoSEQ multiplex PCR. This table holds roughly 70,000 clones, roughly 80% found once. Study findings and constraints: The 0.1-3.0 mg/kg partial responders had among the lowest clonal expansion. Expanded clones were, on average, more numerous among CD8+ T cells than CD4+. At 0.1 to 3.0 mg/kg and by week 6, clonal expansion occurred in CD4+ and CD8+ blood T cells.

This CDR3 has 14 residues. Germline V gene data show CDR1 as MNHNS and CDR2 as SASEGT. The V end lost 6 bases, the J end lost 5 bases, and 16 bases lay between the germline ends. The source is an adult with an advanced solid tumor such as melanoma, head and neck, liver or kidney cancer. The J gene is TRBJ1-1, the V gene TRBV6-1; D is unclear. The source material was CD4+ or CD8+ T cells sorted from blood, sampled in a trial of the OX40 agonist ivuxolimab. The CDR3 DNA follows: TGTGCCAGCAGCCAAAGTCTCGTTGGGACTGAAGCTTTCTTT. It encodes CASSQSLVGTEAFF.